Each of the 17 T cell receptor beta chains below was sequenced from the same sample in a study of T cell changes during pregnancy in multiple sclerosis. Method: immunoSEQ multiplex PCR; TCRdb's copy keeps in-frame clones and lacks some. The sample lists about 38,000 clones; around 92% were seen once. The sequencing here drew on CD8+ T cells from peripheral blood mononuclear cells, taken in the second trimester of pregnancy. These receptors came from a female donor with multiple sclerosis, enrolled in a pregnancy study.

The V call is TRBV7-8, the J call TRBJ1-1; D may be TRBD1 (6 bases). CDR3 length: 16 residues. Per germline, CDR1 SGHVS and CDR2 FQNEAQ. V shed 5 bases and J shed 3 bases, with 19 bases lying between them. CDR3 bases: TGTGCCAGCAGCGTTCCCCTTTACAGGGACCACACTGAAGCTTTCTTT. It encodes CASSVPLYRDHTEAFF.

This chain joins TRBV30 and TRBJ2-1; weak D call: TRBD2 (7 bases). Trimming left V 2 bases short and J 9 bases short, with 17 bases between. The CDR3 sequence is 14 residues long. CDR1 is GTSNPN and CDR2 is SVGIG in the germline V gene (reference sequence). CDR3 residues: CAWSIAGAWSEQFF. The CDR3 DNA reads as TGTGCCTGGAGTATTGCGGGGGCGTGGAGTGAGCAGTTCTTC.

The chain uses TRBV5-1 and TRBJ2-5; 10 bases are shared with TRBD1. The CDR3 consists of 15 residues. V shed 4 bases and J 4 bases; nucleotides not matched to a gene: 7. Per germline, CDR1 SGHRS and CDR2 YFSETQ. For the CDR3, the DNA is TGCGCCAGCAGCCTACAGGGGGACAGGGGAGAGACCCAGTACTTC. Its translation is CASSLQGDRGETQYF.

The chain links TRBV27 to TRBJ1-1; D gene uncertain. The CDR3 length is 15 residues. V lost 4 bases, J lost 1 base, and 13 bases lay in between. Germline loops: CDR1 MNHEY, CDR2 SMNVEV (reference sequence). The CDR3: CASSSRPSGNTEAFF. The CDR3, as DNA: TGTGCCAGCAGTTCTCGCCCTTCGGGGAACACTGAAGCTTTCTTT.

The J gene is TRBJ1-1, the V gene TRBV6-5, with D hard to call. The CDR3 has 15 amino acids. V was shortened by 0 bases and J by 1 base, with 9 bases between the two germline ends. CDR1 is MNHEY and CDR2 is SVGAGI in the germline V gene. CDR3 sequence reads: CASSYSYARNTEAFF. CDR3 in DNA: TGTGCCAGCAGTTACTCCTACGCTAGGAACACTGAAGCTTTCTTT.

This sequence joins TRBV5-4 and TRBJ2-2, with TRBD1 identical over 8 bases. V gave up 0 bases and J gave up 7 bases; unmatched junction bases: 8. This CDR3 contains 16 residues. CDR1 and CDR2 (germline): SGHNT, YYREEE (reference sequence). The CDR3, as DNA: TGTGCCAGCAGCTTGGATGCAGGGGGCGCGGTCGGGGAGCTGTTTTTT. The encoded protein is CASSLDAGGAVGELFF.

This chain joins TRBV7-9 and TRBJ1-1, with D tentatively TRBD1 (6 bases). Germline CDR1 reads SEHNR; CDR2 reads FQNEAQ (reference sequence). Trimming left V 7 bases short and J 1 base short, with 13 bases between. The CDR3 totals 14 residues. This CDR3 is CASNTPGENTEAFF. The DNA for the CDR3 is TGTGCCAGCAACACTCCAGGGGAGAACACTGAAGCTTTCTTT.

The chain is built from TRBV4-3 and TRBJ1-2; no reliable D call. Germline CDR1 is LGHNA and CDR2 is YSLEER. V was clipped by 1 base and J by 2 bases, with 11 bases between them. The CDR3 is made up of 15 amino acids. CDR3 in DNA: TGCGCCAGCAGCCAAGCGCTCCTATTAAACTATGGCTACACCTTC. As protein: CASSQALLLNYGYTF.

V and J are TRBV2 and TRBJ2-7, with 11 nucleotides matching TRBD1. J lost 6 bases, V lost 7 bases, and 8 bases had no gene match. The CDR3 spans 14 residues. Germline V gene lookup returns CDR1 SNHLY and CDR2 FYNNEI. CDR3 amino acids: CASKPGQGVFEQYF. CDR3 coding DNA: TGTGCCAGCAAACCGGGACAGGGGGTTTTCGAGCAGTACTTC.

The CDR3 reads CASSYRGNSGNTIYF. For the CDR3, the DNA is TGTGCCAGCAGTTACAGGGGGAACTCTGGAAACACCATATATTTT. The chain links TRBV27 to TRBJ1-3; 8 bases agree with TRBD1. This CDR3 spans 15 amino acids. V was clipped by 4 bases and J by 0 bases; unmatched bases: 2. CDR1 is MNHEY and CDR2 is SMNVEV in the germline V gene (reference sequence).

The chain is built from TRBV9 and TRBJ2-2; TRBD1 matches at 9 bases. Trimming at V came to 3 bases and at J to 8 bases, leaving 11 bases not matched to a gene. The V gene's germline CDR1 is SGDLS and CDR2 YYNGEE. This CDR3 region has 16 residues. CDR3 coding DNA: TGTGCCAGCAGCGGACCAACAGGGGGCTGGCCGGGGGAGCTGTTTTTT. It encodes CASSGPTGGWPGELFF.

By share, this clone ranks as medium-sized (0.01 to 0.1%). The rearrangement uses TRBV19 and TRBJ2-3; 12 bases match TRBD2. The V gene's germline CDR1 is LNHDA and CDR2 SQIVND (reference sequence). The CDR3 is 15 residues long. V lost 7 bases to trimming and J lost 4 bases; unmatched junction nucleotides: 6. CDR3 sequence reads: CASTIGLAGSDTQYF. The CDR3 DNA is TGTGCCAGTACCATCGGACTAGCGGGATCAGATACGCAGTATTTT.

The V and J genes are TRBV6-5 and TRBJ1-2, with D perhaps matching TRBD1 (5 bases). The V and J ends lost 0 bases and 3 bases respectively, with 14 bases between them. Germline CDR1 is MNHEY and CDR2 is SVGAGI. The CDR3 sequence is 16 residues long. The CDR3 coding sequence is TGTGCCAGCAGTTACTCGATAGGTGGAGGGGACTATGGCTACACCTTC. This gives the protein CASSYSIGGGDYGYTF.

This clone is a singleton in its sample. This rearrangement joins TRBV25-1 to TRBJ1-1, with 12 bases matching TRBD1. Germline V lookup: CDR1 MGHDK, CDR2 SYGVNS. V shed 4 bases, J shed 5 bases, and the junction held 14 bases outside the gene matches. The CDR3 contains 18 residues. CDR3 in DNA: TGTGCCAGCAGTGGATCGAGGGACAGGGGGCTCAGAGGGACTGAAGCTTTCTTT. This sequence encodes CASSGSRDRGLRGTEAFF.

The rearrangement joins TRBV6-1 to TRBJ1-1; D not certain. The CDR3 is 13 residues long. Trimming took 4 bases from V and 1 from J, leaving 7 bases between them. Germline V gene lookup returns CDR1 MNHNS and CDR2 SASEGT. CDR3 amino acids: CASSARENTEAFF. The CDR3 DNA reads as TGTGCCAGCAGTGCCCGGGAGAACACTGAAGCTTTCTTT.

The chain carries TRBV7-8 and TRBJ1-3; weak D call: TRBD1 (5 bases). Germline V gene lookup returns CDR1 SGHVS and CDR2 FQNEAQ. The V end was cut by 4 bases, the J end by 0 bases, with 7 bases between. There are 14 residues in the CDR3. The CDR3 sequence: CASSSGGSGNTIYF. Here the CDR3 DNA reads TGTGCCAGCAGCTCGGGGGGCTCTGGAAACACCATATATTTT. The complete variable domain, with remaining parts taken from reference TRBV7-8 and TRBJ1-3, reads GAGVSQSPRYKVAKRGQDVALRCDPISGHVSLFWYQQALGQGPEFLTYFQNEAQLDKSGLPSDRFFAERPEGSVSTLKIQRTQQEDSAVYLCASSSGGSGNTIYFGEGSWLTVV.

This clone is medium-sized in the sample. The chain carries TRBV7-9 and TRBJ1-3; TRBD1 matches 9 bases. J gave up 6 bases and V 5 bases, and 11 bases lay outside the gene matches. This CDR3 comprises 16 residues. Germline V gene data show CDR1 as SEHNR and CDR2 as FQNEAQ (reference sequence). The CDR3 nucleotides read TGTGCCAGCAGCCCGACCGCGGGACAGGGAAAAAACACCATATATTTT. Its protein product is CASSPTAGQGKNTIYF.